This entry concerns a single TCR beta chain. Germline V gene data show CDR1 as SQVTM and CDR2 as ANQGSEA. The CDR3 loop spans 14 amino acids. After skipping T cell sorting, the authors isolated total RNA from whole blood. This entry is derived from a study of monozygotic twins with inflammatory bowel disease. TCRdb reprocessed the 5' RACE reads; each CDR3 protein has one entry and no DNA is given. The data include some 160,000 distinct CDR3 sequences; the top ten clones carry 6% to 9.5%. This TCR was recovered from a human donor with ulcerative colitis or Crohn's disease, or a healthy co-twin of an affected twin (not recorded which). Sequenced material: blood. J is TRBJ2-1 and V is TRBV29-1. CDR3: CSVGVLTLPTEQFF.